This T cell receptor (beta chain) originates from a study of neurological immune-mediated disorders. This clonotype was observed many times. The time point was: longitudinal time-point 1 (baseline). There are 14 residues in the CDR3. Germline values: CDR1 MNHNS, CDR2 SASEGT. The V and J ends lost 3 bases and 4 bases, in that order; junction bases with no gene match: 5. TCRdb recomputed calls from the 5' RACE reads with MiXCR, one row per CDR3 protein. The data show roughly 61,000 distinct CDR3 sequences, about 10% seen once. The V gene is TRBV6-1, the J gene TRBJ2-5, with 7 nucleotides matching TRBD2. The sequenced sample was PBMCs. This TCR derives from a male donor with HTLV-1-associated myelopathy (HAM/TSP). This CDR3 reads CASSDGPGGETQYF. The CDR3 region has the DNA TGTGCCAGCAGTGACGGTCCGGGAGGAGAGACCCAGTACTTC.